This T cell receptor (beta chain) was documented in a study of beta chain features in type 1 diabetes. General study points: There was a possibility that cDNA sequencing over-represented cells with high TCR expression. It was possible that PCR favored shorter templates, equally so in patients and controls. Patients with Type 1 diabetes showed moderately but significantly shorter TCRB CDR3s in all four CD4+ subsets.

The CDR3 is 15 amino acids. V gave up 1 base and J gave up 7 bases, with 14 bases separating them. The germline CDR1 and CDR2 sequences are LGHNA and YSLEER. Expressed TCRB transcripts were sequenced because the entire RNA isolate underwent reverse transcription. Repertoires were generated with immunoSEQ multiplex PCR, while TCRdb's copy carries only in-frame clones and drops some. The data contain more than 100,000 clones, about a sixth of them singletons. A few counts support this clone. The antigen is unknown. Each population that was sorted was more than 95% pure. This chain connects TRBV4-3 to TRBJ1-5; D might be TRBD1 (5 bases). This TCR was recovered from a man younger than 40 with type 1 diabetes. Material: central memory CD4+ T cells from blood. Here the CDR3 reads CASSQALQGLQPQHF. The CDR3 coding sequence is TGCGCCAGCAGCCAAGCGTTGCAGGGCCTACAGCCCCAGCATTTT.